The present TCR beta chain was sequenced within a study of blood T cell repertoires in COVID-19. V lost 5 bases and J lost 4; bases outside the gene matches: 9. There are 15 residues in the CDR3. The V gene's germline CDR1 is SGHTA and CDR2 FQGNSA. Per the original data handling: By means of reference gene primer amplification, nucleated cell counts were estimated. Here immunoSEQ multiplex PCR was the method, and the copy in TCRdb shows in-frame clones only, minus some. V, J and clone size derive from that table, while D and trimming were established from the DNA sequence. The profile shows about 150,000 clones, about 89% of them singletons.

This chain uses TRBV7-2 with TRBJ1-1; 8 bases are a match to TRBD1. The source material was peripheral blood. This sequence originates from a man in his forties or fifties with acute or convalescent COVID-19. The CDR3 loop is CASSPQQGVGTEAFF. The DNA of the CDR3 is TGTGCCAGCAGCCCCCAACAGGGGGTGGGCACTGAAGCTTTCTTT.